The rows below give T cell receptor beta chains drawn from one sample of a study of T-cell memory formation after mild COVID-19. TCRdb re-derived calls from the 5' RACE reads in MiXCR, one entry per CDR3 protein. The sample lists 95,000 to 120,000 distinct CDR3 sequences, about 24% occurring once. The material sequenced was PBMCs or a T cell subset sorted from them (not recorded which). The receptor set was obtained from a man in his late teens or twenties who had mild COVID-19 (a few samples of this study predate the infection). Cell type and time point are not known. Both conserved end residues are part of each CDR3. A D gene is named only where the DNA matches it firmly.

V gene: TRBV21-1; D gene: -; CDR3 protein: CASSKKGQEVYGYTF
V gene: TRBV6-5; D gene: TRBD1; CDR3 protein: CASSEQGGGYEQYF
V gene: TRBV7-2; D gene: -; CDR3 protein: CASSFPMLGWETQYF
V gene: TRBV19; D gene: -; CDR3 protein: CASSIFGGAAYEQYF
V gene: TRBV4-1; D gene: TRBD1; CDR3 protein: CASSHLTGTGPNEQFF
V gene: TRBV20-1; D gene: TRBD2; CDR3 protein: CSAPSGTRSGELFF
V gene: TRBV29-1; D gene: TRBD1; CDR3 protein: CSVGTGGWNEQFF
V gene: TRBV5-5; D gene: -; CDR3 protein: CASSLAATGNQPQHF
V gene: TRBV14; D gene: -; CDR3 protein: CASSQALGYGYTF
V gene: TRBV10-2; D gene: TRBD2; CDR3 protein: CASSEGTSGGEAKNIQYF
V gene: TRBV7-9; D gene: -; CDR3 protein: CASSLGPEGRGYEQYF
V gene: TRBV12-3/TRBV12-4; D gene: -; CDR3 protein: CASRHTGELFF
V gene: TRBV4-3; D gene: -; CDR3 protein: CASSQYRLGANVLTF
V gene: TRBV5-1; D gene: -; CDR3 protein: CASSEGGFGELFF
V gene: TRBV4-1; D gene: -; CDR3 protein: CASSPEGARQQYF
V gene: TRBV6-2/TRBV6-3; D gene: -; CDR3 protein: CASSYSRVSGTEAFF
V gene: TRBV4-1; D gene: TRBD2; CDR3 protein: CASSLRGGQETQYF
V gene: TRBV4-1; D gene: -; CDR3 protein: CASSQRGGTDTQYF
V gene: TRBV24-1; D gene: TRBD2; CDR3 protein: CATNPPGRGTSYEQYF
V gene: TRBV5-6; D gene: -; CDR3 protein: CASSLAVLLAKNIQYF
V gene: TRBV27; D gene: TRBD1; CDR3 protein: CASSLWGQGSETQYF
V gene: TRBV7-8; D gene: -; CDR3 protein: CASSPPEGLRTQYF
V gene: TRBV6-5; D gene: -; CDR3 protein: CASLYRIRVEETQYF
V gene: TRBV7-9; D gene: TRBD1; CDR3 protein: CASSLSTGGYGYTF
V gene: TRBV7-6; D gene: -; CDR3 protein: CASSFGGWQPQHF
V gene: TRBV5-1; D gene: -; CDR3 protein: CASSLHGLNTEAFF
V gene: TRBV12-3/TRBV12-4; D gene: TRBD1; CDR3 protein: CAISLSGGANTGELFF
V gene: TRBV11-2; D gene: TRBD2; CDR3 protein: CASSWTSGSQQAQYF
V gene: TRBV11-2; D gene: TRBD2; CDR3 protein: CASSTSGNEQFF
V gene: TRBV20-1; D gene: -; CDR3 protein: CSASRRHSYEQYF
V gene: TRBV18; D gene: -; CDR3 protein: CASSPPIQETQYF
V gene: TRBV9; D gene: TRBD1; CDR3 protein: CASSDSVNRGPTEAFF
V gene: TRBV11-1; D gene: -; CDR3 protein: CASSFRKGKNEQFF
V gene: TRBV27; D gene: -; CDR3 protein: CASSLAGTVYNEQFF
V gene: TRBV6-2/TRBV6-3; D gene: TRBD2; CDR3 protein: CASSYSPAGGDRSYNEQFF
V gene: TRBV12-5; D gene: -; CDR3 protein: CASGPPLVGSYAEQYF
V gene: TRBV6-5; D gene: -; CDR3 protein: CASSYIRSGANVLTF
V gene: TRBV6-6; D gene: -; CDR3 protein: CAWGQPQHF
V gene: TRBV4-3; D gene: -; CDR3 protein: CASSQEAGAPASEKLFF
V gene: TRBV4-1; D gene: -; CDR3 protein: CASSQDTSGDEKLFF
V gene: TRBV19; D gene: -; CDR3 protein: CATESGEQFF
V gene: TRBV9; D gene: -; CDR3 protein: CASSVAGTSDGYTF
V gene: TRBV5-5; D gene: -; CDR3 protein: CASSAPGHTDTQYF
V gene: TRBV7-2; D gene: -; CDR3 protein: CASSLAFKERRRTIGYTF
V gene: TRBV12-3/TRBV12-4; D gene: TRBD1; CDR3 protein: CASSSTGGLNEQYF
V gene: TRBV6-5; D gene: TRBD2; CDR3 protein: CASSPLAGGRETQYF
V gene: TRBV7-2; D gene: -; CDR3 protein: CASSSDGAYRGYTF
V gene: TRBV7-2; D gene: -; CDR3 protein: CASSLFVHEQFF
V gene: TRBV20-1; D gene: -; CDR3 protein: CSARYRTYGYTF
V gene: TRBV9; D gene: -; CDR3 protein: CASSVGGWELFF
V gene: TRBV5-1; D gene: -; CDR3 protein: CASSGLPGHSETQYF
V gene: TRBV20-1; D gene: -; CDR3 protein: CSARRWADTQYF
V gene: TRBV12-3/TRBV12-4; D gene: TRBD1; CDR3 protein: CASSLHRGSVSGANVLTF
V gene: TRBV6-5; D gene: TRBD1; CDR3 protein: CASTGGFSDTQYF
V gene: TRBV29-1; D gene: TRBD1; CDR3 protein: CSVAGQTYNEQFF
V gene: TRBV6-5; D gene: -; CDR3 protein: CASSKRGETEAFF